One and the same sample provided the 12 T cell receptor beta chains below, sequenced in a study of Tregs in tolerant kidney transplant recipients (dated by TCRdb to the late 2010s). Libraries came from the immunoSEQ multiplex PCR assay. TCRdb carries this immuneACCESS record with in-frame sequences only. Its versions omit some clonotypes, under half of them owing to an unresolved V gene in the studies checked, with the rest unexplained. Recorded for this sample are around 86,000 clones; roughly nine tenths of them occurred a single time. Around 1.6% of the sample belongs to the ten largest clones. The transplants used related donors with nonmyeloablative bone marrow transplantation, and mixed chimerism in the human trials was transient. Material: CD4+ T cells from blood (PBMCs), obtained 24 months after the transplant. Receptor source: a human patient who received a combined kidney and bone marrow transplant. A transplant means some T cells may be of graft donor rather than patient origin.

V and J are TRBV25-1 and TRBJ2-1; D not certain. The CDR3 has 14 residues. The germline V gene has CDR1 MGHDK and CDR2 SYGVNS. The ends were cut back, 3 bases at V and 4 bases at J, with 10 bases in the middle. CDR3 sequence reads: CASSDSPPYNEQFF. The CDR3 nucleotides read TGTGCCAGCAGTGACTCCCCCCCTTACAATGAGCAGTTCTTC.

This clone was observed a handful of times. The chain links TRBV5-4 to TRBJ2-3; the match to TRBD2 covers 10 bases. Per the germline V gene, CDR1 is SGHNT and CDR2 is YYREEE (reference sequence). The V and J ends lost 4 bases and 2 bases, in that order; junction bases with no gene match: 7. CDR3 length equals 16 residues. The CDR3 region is CASSLNSGGTTDTQYF. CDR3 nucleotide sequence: TGTGCCAGCAGCCTTAATAGCGGGGGGACCACAGATACGCAGTATTTT.

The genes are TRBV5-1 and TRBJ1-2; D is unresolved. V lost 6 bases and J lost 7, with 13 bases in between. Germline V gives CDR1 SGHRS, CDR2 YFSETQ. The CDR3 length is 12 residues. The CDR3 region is CASTLITAGYTF. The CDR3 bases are TGCGCCAGCACCCTAATTACTGCTGGCTACACCTTC. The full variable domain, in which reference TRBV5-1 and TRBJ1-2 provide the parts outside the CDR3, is KAGVTQTPRYLIKTRGQQVTLSCSPISGHRSVSWYQQTPGQGLQFLFEYFSETQRNKGNFPGRFSGRQFSNSRSEMNVSTLELGDSALYLCASTLITAGYTFGSGTRLTVV.

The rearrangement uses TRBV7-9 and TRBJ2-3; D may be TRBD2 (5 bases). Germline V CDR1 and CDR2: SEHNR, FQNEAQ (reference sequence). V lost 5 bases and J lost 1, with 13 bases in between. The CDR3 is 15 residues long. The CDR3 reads CASSPTGRGTDTQYF. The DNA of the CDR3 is TGTGCCAGCAGCCCCACCGGGCGGGGCACAGATACGCAGTATTTT.

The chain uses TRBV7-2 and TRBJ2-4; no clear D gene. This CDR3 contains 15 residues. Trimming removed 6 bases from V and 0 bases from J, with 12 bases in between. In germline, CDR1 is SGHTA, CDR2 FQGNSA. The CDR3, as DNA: TGTGCCAGCAGTAGTCCCACCTTAGCCAAAAACATTCAGTACTTC. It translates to CASSSPTLAKNIQYF. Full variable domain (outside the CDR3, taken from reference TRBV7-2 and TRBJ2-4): GAGVSQSPSNKVTEKGKDVELRCDPISGHTALYWYRQSLGQGLEFLIYFQGNSAPDKSGLPSDRFSAERTGGSVSTLTIQRTQQEDSAVYLCASSSPTLAKNIQYFGAGTRLSVL.

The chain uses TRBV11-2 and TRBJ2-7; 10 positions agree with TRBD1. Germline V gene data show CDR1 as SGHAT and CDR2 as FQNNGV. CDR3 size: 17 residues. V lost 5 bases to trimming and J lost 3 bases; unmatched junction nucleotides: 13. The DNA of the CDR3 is TGTGCCAGCAGCCTTAAGATCCCGGGACAGGGGAACTACGAGCAGTACTTC. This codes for CASSLKIPGQGNYEQYF.

This chain's CDR3 is CASSANPGQGNYGYTF. DNA of the CDR3: TGTGCCAGCAGTGCTAACCCGGGACAGGGGAACTATGGCTACACCTTC. The genes are TRBV25-1 and TRBJ1-2; 10 bases align to TRBD1. Germline CDR1 MGHDK, CDR2 SYGVNS. With 4 bases clipped from V and 2 bases from J, the junction kept 7 bases outside the gene matches. The CDR3 sequence is 16 residues long.

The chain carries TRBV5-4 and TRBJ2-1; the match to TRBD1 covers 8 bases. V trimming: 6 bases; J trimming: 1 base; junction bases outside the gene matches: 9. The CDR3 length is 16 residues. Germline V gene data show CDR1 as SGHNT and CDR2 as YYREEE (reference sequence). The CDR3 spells CASNDAGQASYNEQFF. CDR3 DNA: TGTGCCAGCAATGACGCGGGACAGGCGTCCTACAATGAGCAGTTCTTC.

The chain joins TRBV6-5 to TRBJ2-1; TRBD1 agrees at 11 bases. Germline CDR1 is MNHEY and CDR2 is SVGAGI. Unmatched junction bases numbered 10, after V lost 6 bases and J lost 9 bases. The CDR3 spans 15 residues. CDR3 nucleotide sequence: TGTGCCAGCAGAACCCCCGGGACAGGGGGGAGTGAGCAGTTCTTC. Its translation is CASRTPGTGGSEQFF.

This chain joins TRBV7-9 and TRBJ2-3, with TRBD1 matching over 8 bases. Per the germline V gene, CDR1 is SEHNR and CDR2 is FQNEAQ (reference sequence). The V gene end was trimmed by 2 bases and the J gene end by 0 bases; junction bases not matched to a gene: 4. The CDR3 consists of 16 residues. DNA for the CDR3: TGTGCCAGCAGCTTACGGACAGGGTCTAGCACAGATACGCAGTATTTT. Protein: CASSLRTGSSTDTQYF.

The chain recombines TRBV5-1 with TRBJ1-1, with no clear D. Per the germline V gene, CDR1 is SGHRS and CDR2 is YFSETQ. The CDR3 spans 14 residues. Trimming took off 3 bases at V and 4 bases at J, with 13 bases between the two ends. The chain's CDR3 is CASSWTSGFTEAFF. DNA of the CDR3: TGCGCCAGCAGCTGGACCTCGGGGTTCACTGAAGCTTTCTTT.

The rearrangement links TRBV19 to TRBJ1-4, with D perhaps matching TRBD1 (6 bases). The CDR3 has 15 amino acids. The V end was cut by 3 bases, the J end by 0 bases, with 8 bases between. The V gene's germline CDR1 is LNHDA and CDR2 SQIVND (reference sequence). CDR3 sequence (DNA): TGTGCCAGTAGTATGGGGACAACAACTAATGAAAAACTGTTTTTT. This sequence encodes CASSMGTTTNEKLFF.